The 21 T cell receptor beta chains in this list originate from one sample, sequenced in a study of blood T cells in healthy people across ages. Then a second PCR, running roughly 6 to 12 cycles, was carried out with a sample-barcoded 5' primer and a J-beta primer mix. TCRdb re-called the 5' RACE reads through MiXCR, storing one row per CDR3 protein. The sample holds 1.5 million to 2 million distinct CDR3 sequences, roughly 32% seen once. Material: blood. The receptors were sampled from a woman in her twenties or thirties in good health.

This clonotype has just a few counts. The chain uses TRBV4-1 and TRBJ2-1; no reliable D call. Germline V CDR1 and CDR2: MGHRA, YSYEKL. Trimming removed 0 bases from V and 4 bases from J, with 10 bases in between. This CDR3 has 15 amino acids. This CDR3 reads CASSQDQLNYNEQFF. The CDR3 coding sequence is TGCGCCAGCAGCCAAGATCAACTTAATTACAATGAGCAGTTCTTC.

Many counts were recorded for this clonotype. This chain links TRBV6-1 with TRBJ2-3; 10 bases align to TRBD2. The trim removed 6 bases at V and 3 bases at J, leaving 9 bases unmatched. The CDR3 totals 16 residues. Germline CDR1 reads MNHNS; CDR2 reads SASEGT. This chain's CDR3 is CASSLLLAGATDTQYF. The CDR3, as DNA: TGTGCCAGCAGCCTACTGCTAGCGGGGGCTACAGATACGCAGTATTTT.

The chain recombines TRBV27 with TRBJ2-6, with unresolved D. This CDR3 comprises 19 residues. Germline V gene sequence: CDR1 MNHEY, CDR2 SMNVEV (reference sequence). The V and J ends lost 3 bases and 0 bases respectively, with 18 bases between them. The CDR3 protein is CASSLVSAGSTSGANVLTF. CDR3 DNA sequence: TGTGCCAGCAGTTTGGTATCGGCAGGCTCTACCTCTGGGGCCAACGTCCTGACTTTC.

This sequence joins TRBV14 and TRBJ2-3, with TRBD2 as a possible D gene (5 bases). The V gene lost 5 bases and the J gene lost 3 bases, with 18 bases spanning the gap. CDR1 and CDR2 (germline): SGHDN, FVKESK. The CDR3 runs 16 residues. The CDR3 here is CASSNREGRETDTQYF. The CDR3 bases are TGTGCCAGCAGCAACCGAGAGGGCCGGGAAACAGATACGCAGTATTTT.

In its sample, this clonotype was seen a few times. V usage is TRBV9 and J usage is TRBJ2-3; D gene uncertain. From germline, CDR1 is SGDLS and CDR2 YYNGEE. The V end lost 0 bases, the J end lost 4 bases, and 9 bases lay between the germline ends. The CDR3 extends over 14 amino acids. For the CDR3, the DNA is TGTGCCAGCAGCGTAGCTGGGAACCCAGATACGCAGTATTTT. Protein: CASSVAGNPDTQYF.

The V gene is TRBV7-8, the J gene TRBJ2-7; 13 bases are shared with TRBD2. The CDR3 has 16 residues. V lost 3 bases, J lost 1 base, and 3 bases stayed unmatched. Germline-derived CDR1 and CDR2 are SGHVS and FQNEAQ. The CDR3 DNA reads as TGTGCCAGCAGCTTGATACTAGCGGGGGGGTCCTACGAGCAGTACTTC. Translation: CASSLILAGGSYEQYF.

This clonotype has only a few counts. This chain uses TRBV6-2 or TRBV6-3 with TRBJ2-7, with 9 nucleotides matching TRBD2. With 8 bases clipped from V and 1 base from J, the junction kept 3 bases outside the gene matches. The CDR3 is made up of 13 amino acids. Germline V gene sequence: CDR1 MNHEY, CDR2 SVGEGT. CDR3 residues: CASDLAGSYEQYF. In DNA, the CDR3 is TGTGCCAGCGATCTAGCGGGATCCTACGAGCAGTACTTC.

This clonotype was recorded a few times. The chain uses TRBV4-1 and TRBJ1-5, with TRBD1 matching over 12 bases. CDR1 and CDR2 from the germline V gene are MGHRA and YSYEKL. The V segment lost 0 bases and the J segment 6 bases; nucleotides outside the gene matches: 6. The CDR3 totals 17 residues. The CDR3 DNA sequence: TGCGCCAGCAGCCAAGAACCGGGACAGGGGGCCGGTCAGCCCCAGCATTTT. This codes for CASSQEPGQGAGQPQHF.

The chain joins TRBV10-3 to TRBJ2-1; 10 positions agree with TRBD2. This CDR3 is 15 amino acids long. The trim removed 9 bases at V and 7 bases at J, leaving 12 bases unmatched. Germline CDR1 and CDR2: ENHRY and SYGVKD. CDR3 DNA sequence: TGTGCCATTGATGCCCGAGCGGGAGGGGTAAATGAGCAGTTCTTC. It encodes CAIDARAGGVNEQFF.

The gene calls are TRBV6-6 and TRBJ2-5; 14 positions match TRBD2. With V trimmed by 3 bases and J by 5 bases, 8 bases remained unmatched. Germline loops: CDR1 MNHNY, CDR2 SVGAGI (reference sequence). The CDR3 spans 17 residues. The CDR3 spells CASSYRGLAGVWETQYF. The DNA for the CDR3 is TGTGCCAGCAGTTATAGGGGACTAGCGGGAGTTTGGGAGACCCAGTACTTC.

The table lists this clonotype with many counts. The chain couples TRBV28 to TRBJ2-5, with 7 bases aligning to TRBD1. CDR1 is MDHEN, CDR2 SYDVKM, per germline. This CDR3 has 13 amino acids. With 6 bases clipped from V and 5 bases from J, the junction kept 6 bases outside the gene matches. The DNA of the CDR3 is TGTGCCAGCAGCTTACAGGGGTTGGAGACCCAGTACTTC. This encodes CASSLQGLETQYF.

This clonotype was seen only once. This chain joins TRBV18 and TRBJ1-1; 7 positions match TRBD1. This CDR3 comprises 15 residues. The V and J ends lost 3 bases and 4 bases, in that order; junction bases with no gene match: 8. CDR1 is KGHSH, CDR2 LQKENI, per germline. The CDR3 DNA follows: TGTGCCAGCTCACCGATGACAGGGCTGGGCACTGAAGCTTTCTTT. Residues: CASSPMTGLGTEAFF.

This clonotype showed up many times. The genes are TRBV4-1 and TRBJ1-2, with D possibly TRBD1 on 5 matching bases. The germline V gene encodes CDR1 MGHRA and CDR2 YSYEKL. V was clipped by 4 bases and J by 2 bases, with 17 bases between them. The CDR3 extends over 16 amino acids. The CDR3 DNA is TGCGCCAGCAGCCCCGTCGGGCAGGGTTACAACTATGGCTACACCTTC. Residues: CASSPVGQGYNYGYTF.

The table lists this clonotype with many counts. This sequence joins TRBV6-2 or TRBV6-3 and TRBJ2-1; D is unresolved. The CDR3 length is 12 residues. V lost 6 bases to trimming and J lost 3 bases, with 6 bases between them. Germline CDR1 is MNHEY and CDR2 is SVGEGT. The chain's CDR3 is CASSYGYNEQFF. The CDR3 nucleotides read TGTGCCAGCAGCTATGGCTACAATGAGCAGTTCTTC.

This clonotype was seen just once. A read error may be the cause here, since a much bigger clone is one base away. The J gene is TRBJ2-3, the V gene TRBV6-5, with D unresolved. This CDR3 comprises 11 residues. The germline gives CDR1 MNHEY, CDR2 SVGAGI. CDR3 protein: CASRITDTRYF. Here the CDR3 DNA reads TGTGCCAGCAGGATCACAGATACGCGGTATTTT.

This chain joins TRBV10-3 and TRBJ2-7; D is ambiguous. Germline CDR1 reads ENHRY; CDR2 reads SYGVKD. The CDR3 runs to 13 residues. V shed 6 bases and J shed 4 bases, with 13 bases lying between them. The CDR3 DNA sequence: TGTGCCATCAGCCAAGACCTGGGGTACGAGCAGTACTTC. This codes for CAISQDLGYEQYF.

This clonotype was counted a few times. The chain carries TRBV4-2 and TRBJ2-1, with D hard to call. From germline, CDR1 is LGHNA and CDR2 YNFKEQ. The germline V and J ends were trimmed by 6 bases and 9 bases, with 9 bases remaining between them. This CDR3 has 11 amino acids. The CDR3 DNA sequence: TGTGCCAGCAGAGGAGAAGGTGAGCAGTTCTTC. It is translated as CASRGEGEQFF.

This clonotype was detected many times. In DNA, the CDR3 is TGCAGCGTCCGCCCGGTGGCCACAGATACGCAGTATTTT. Translated: CSVRPVATDTQYF. V usage is TRBV29-1 and J usage is TRBJ2-3; no clear D. Germline V gene lookup returns CDR1 SQVTM and CDR2 ANQGSEA. The CDR3 spans 13 residues. Trimming left V 6 bases short and J 2 bases short, with 12 bases between.

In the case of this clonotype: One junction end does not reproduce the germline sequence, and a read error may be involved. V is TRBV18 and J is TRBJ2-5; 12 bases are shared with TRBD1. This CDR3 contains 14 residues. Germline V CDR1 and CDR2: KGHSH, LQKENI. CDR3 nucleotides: TGTGCCAGCCAGGGGACAGGGGGCCAAGAGATCCAGTACTTC. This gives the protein CASQGTGGQEIQYF.

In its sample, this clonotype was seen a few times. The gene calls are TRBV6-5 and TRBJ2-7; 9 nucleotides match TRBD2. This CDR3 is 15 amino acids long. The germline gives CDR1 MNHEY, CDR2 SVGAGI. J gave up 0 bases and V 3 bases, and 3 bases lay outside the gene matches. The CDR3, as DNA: TGTGCCAGCAGTTATGGTAGCGGGAGCTCCTACGAGCAGTACTTC. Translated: CASSYGSGSSYEQYF.

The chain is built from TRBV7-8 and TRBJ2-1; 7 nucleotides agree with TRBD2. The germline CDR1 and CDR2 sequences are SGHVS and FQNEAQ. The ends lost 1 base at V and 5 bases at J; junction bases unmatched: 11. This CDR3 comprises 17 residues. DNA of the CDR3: TGTGCCAGCAGCTTAGATGATCTAGCGGAGCGTCACAATGAGCAGTTCTTC. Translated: CASSLDDLAERHNEQFF.